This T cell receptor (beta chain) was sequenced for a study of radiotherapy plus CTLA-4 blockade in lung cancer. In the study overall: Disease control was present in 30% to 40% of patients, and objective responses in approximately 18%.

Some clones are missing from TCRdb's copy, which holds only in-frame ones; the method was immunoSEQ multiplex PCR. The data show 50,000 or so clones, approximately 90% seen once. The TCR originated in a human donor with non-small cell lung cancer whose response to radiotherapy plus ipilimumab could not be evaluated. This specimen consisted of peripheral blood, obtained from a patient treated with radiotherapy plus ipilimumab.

CDR3 sequence (DNA): TGTGCCAGCAGTCCTATCCCCGAGGGCAACATTCAGTACTTC. As protein: CASSPIPEGNIQYF. This chain joins TRBV5-5 and TRBJ2-4; the D gene is possibly TRBD2 (5 bases). The V end lost 5 bases, the J end lost 7 bases, and 16 bases lay between the germline ends. The CDR3 sequence is 14 residues long. Germline V lookup: CDR1 SGHKS, CDR2 YYEKEE (reference sequence).